This T cell receptor (beta chain) was identified during a study of a mutant IDH1 vaccine in newly diagnosed glioma (dated by TCRdb to the early 2020s). At the level of the whole study: Eight vaccinations were administered to patients in weeks 1, 3, 5, 7, 11, 15, 19 and 23, corresponding to visits V03 through V10. In the chemotherapy-containing groups, vaccination started alongside temozolomide cycles, whereas in patients who had radiotherapy alone it started 4-6 weeks after radiotherapy. The approximately 29 treated patients were about 60% male and around 40% female, with a mean age of approximately 40 years. Prior to enrollment, standard therapy consisting of radiotherapy alone, temozolomide alone, or radiochemotherapy with temozolomide had been administered to patients, with the combination being received by most patients. Peripheral blood samples were drawn at six visits, namely V03 (baseline), V05, V07, V10, V12 and V13. Longitudinal TCRB deep sequencing was performed for 20 to 25 treated patients wherever samples were available for exploratory analyses. Study-wide findings and limitations: The authors stated that sample limitations prevented analyses of patient blood samples from being reproduced. PBMC samples for TCRB deep sequencing were selected based on availability. Vaccine-induced immune responses across multiple MHC alleles were detected in roughly 94% of patients. Pseudoprogression seemed to be unrelated to changes in the top peripheral T cell clonotypes found by TCRB sequencing.

The sample's time point label, decoded: week 23, last vaccination. A 20-mer mutant IDH1 peptide at 300 micrograms in Montanide made up each vaccine dose, which was injected subcutaneously together with topical imiquimod. Donors had newly diagnosed WHO grade 3 or 4 IDH1-mutant astrocytomas with loss of nuclear ATRX. The samples were drawn from NOA16, a multicentre, single-arm, open-label phase I trial in Germany that tested a mutant IDH1 peptide vaccine in humans for the first time. Genomic DNA for TCRB sequencing was extracted from EDTA blood using the DNeasy Blood and Tissue Kit. Trimming removed 0 bases from V and 2 bases from J, leaving 5 bases between the germline ends. The CDR3 starts with the cysteine, ends with the phenylalanine, and has 14 residues. Just the 42-base CDR3 DNA is kept, in frame starting at base 1. In the germline V gene, CDR1 corresponds to SGHRS and CDR2 to YFSETQ. With regard to this clone: Its recognized antigen is unknown. No base qualities exist here, and no much larger clone lies one base off it. Distinct nucleotide sequences in the sample also encode this CDR3.

Receptor libraries were prepared by the immunoSEQ multiplex PCR assay. Following the manufacturer's protocol, the hsTCRB Kit was used to amplify rearranged TCR beta chain sequences. Sequencing of TCRB libraries was carried out on an Illumina MiSeq. The study's own analysis went as follows. Demultiplexing, trimming and gene mapping were performed with the kit vendor's proprietary platform. As stored in TCRdb, this immuneACCESS dataset retains in-frame rearrangements with V and J assigned. A fraction of the clones does not appear; measured against another copy, unresolved V genes explain less than half of the discrepancy, and the remainder lacks a known reason. Clonal size and the V and J genes are those of that table, whereas D and trimming came from the DNA. The sample table shows fewer than 45,000 clones, and around 93% are seen once. The ten biggest clones cover 3.9% of the sample.

This sequence uses TRBV5-1 and TRBJ2-2, with the identity of the D gene unclear. The specimen comprised PBMCs, sampled from a glioma patient whose treatment included an IDH1 peptide vaccine. This clonotype was obtained from a man aged 45-60 years with glioma. The CDR3: CASSLGGNTGELFF. The DNA sequence follows: TGCGCCAGCAGCTTGGGGGGAAACACCGGGGAGCTGTTTTTT.